These 16 T cell receptor beta chains share one sample of origin, sequenced in a study of immune evolution from preneoplasia to lung adenocarcinoma. Sequencing used immunoSEQ multiplex PCR; TCRdb keeps in-frame clones, though not all of them. Of about 2,500 clones in the sample, 65% to 80% were seen once. Material for sequencing was FFPE adjacent normal lung tissue. Receptors originate from a person in their 70s with lung adenocarcinoma.

This clone is a singleton in its sample. For the CDR3, the DNA is TGTGCCAGCAGCCGCGGAGTAAGCGCCGGGGAGCTGTTTTTT. It codes for CASSRGVSAGELFF. V is TRBV7-3 and J is TRBJ2-2, with D unresolved. The CDR3 has 14 residues. V was clipped by 5 bases and J by 6 bases, with 13 bases between them. Germline V gene sequence: CDR1 SGHTA, CDR2 FQGTGA. The variable domain in full, with the rest retrieved from reference TRBV7-3 and TRBJ2-2, is GAGVSQTPSNKVTEKGKYVELRCDPISGHTALYWYRQSLGQGPEFLIYFQGTGAADDSGLPNDRFFAVRPEGSVSTLKIQRTERGDSAVYLCASSRGVSAGELFFGEGSRLTVL.

This chain connects TRBV18 to TRBJ2-7; D might be TRBD1 or TRBD2, each matching 5 bases. Per germline, CDR1 KGHSH and CDR2 LQKENI. The CDR3 has 14 amino acids. Deletions cut 6 bases from V and 0 bases from J, with 12 bases between. The CDR3 reads CASSGTASSYEQYF. The DNA of the CDR3 is TGTGCCAGCTCCGGGACGGCGAGCTCCTACGAGCAGTACTTC.

The chain joins TRBV12-5 to TRBJ2-5; tentatively, D is TRBD2 (6 bases). V shed 6 bases and J shed 4 bases, with 15 bases lying between them. In germline, CDR1 is LGHNT, CDR2 FRNRAP. There are 14 residues in the CDR3. This chain's CDR3 is CASGSGVVGETQYF. The CDR3 region has the DNA TGTGCTAGTGGATCGGGAGTTGTTGGAGAGACCCAGTACTTC.

The V gene is TRBV6-5, the J gene TRBJ1-2; unclear D gene. The germline gives CDR1 MNHEY, CDR2 SVGAGI. The CDR3 loop spans 13 amino acids. V was pared by 4 bases and J by 8 bases, with 14 bases between. The CDR3 loop is CASSSSGGRGYTF. In nucleotides, the CDR3 is TGTGCCAGCAGTTCCTCCGGCGGGCGCGGCTACACCTTC.

This clone was found a few times. This chain uses TRBV30 with TRBJ1-5, with a weak D call TRBD1 (5 bases). The CDR3 contains 14 residues. CDR1 is GTSNPN and CDR2 is SVGIG in the germline V gene (reference sequence). The germline V and J ends were trimmed by 8 bases and 2 bases, with 16 bases remaining between them. CDR3 bases: TGTGCCAGCACAGCGGCGGGGGGCAATCAGCCCCAGCATTTT. Amino acids: CASTAAGGNQPQHF.

The table lists this clone with a count of one. The gene calls are TRBV30 and TRBJ2-3; the match to TRBD2 covers 9 bases. Losses at the gene ends were 0 bases for V and 1 base for J; bases not matched to a gene: 8. This CDR3 is built from 17 residues. Germline CDR1 GTSNPN, CDR2 SVGIG (reference sequence). The CDR3 DNA follows: TGTGCCTGGAGTGTATTCCCTAGCGGGGAGGGCACAGATACGCAGTATTTT. Its protein product is CAWSVFPSGEGTDTQYF. The full variable domain, rest sourced from reference TRBV30 and TRBJ2-3, is SQTIHQWPATLVQPVGSPLSLECTVEGTSNPNLYWYRQAAGRGLQLLFYSVGIGQISSEVPQNLSASRPQDRQFILSSKKLLLSDSGFYLCAWSVFPSGEGTDTQYFGPGTRLTVL.

By sample fraction, this clone is large. The chain recombines TRBV9 with TRBJ2-2, with D uncertain. The CDR3 covers 15 residues. Germline CDR1 and CDR2: SGDLS and YYNGEE. Trimming removed 5 bases from V and 5 bases from J, with 16 bases in between. In DNA, the CDR3 is TGTGCCAGCAGTACCGGGCCGAGACCGACCGGGGAGCTGTTTTTT. Amino acid sequence: CASSTGPRPTGELFF.

The CDR3 protein is CASSHGQFDEQYF. CDR3 coding DNA: TGTGCCAGCAGCCACGGACAGTTTGACGAGCAGTACTTC. This chain joins TRBV7-9 and TRBJ2-7; possible D gene TRBD1, 6 bases. The V end was cut by 5 bases, the J end by 5 bases, with 13 bases between. This CDR3 is 13 amino acids long. Germline V gene sequence: CDR1 SEHNR, CDR2 FQNEAQ (reference sequence).

This chain uses TRBV21-1 with TRBJ2-5. TRBV21-1 is classified as a pseudogene. This CDR3 has 12 residues. CDR3 nucleotides: TGTGCCAGCAGGGCGACTGGGGGGACCCAGTACTTC. Translated, it gives CASRATGGTQYF.

The chain combines TRBV6-1 with TRBJ2-7, with 9 bases matching TRBD2. The length of the CDR3 is 13 residues. Losses at the gene ends were 7 bases for V and 6 bases for J; bases not matched to a gene: 7. CDR1 MNHNS and CDR2 SASEGT come from the germline V gene. In DNA, the CDR3 is TGTGCCAGCAACCTAGCGGGAAGGGGCGAGCAGTACTTC. This gives the protein CASNLAGRGEQYF.

The rearrangement links TRBV5-1 to TRBJ2-7, with TRBD1 matching 9 bases. CDR3 size: 15 residues. J gave up 6 bases and V 0 bases, and 7 bases lay outside the gene matches. CDR1 and CDR2 (germline): SGHRS, YFSETQ. The CDR3 reads CASSLGDREGREQYF. The DNA for the CDR3 is TGCGCCAGCAGCTTGGGGGACAGGGAAGGGCGCGAGCAGTACTTC.

The genes are TRBV11-1 and TRBJ2-7; 11 bases agree with TRBD1. CDR1 is SGHAT and CDR2 is FQDESV in the germline V gene (reference sequence). This CDR3 is built from 16 residues. V was pared by 7 bases and J by 2 bases, with 10 bases of the junction left unmatched. CDR3 DNA sequence: TGTGCCAGCACCCCACAACCGGGACAGGGGGCCTACGAGCAGTACTTC. Translation gives CASTPQPGQGAYEQYF.

V usage is TRBV5-6 and J usage is TRBJ2-5, with 9 bases that match TRBD1. The germline CDR1 and CDR2 sequences are SGHDT and YYEEEE. Trimming cost V 3 bases and J 9 bases; bases outside gene matches: 15. This CDR3 region has 16 residues. The DNA for the CDR3 is TGTGCCAGCAGCTACTCCACGGGACAGGGTGGTGCGGCCCAGTACTTC. This gives the protein CASSYSTGQGGAAQYF.

This clone is a singleton in its sample. V is TRBV2 and J is TRBJ2-3; 10 positions agree with TRBD2. CDR1 is SNHLY, CDR2 FYNNEI, per germline. Trimming at V came to 7 bases and at J to 0 bases, leaving 7 bases not matched to a gene. The CDR3 runs 16 residues. CDR3 sequence reads: CASKLGLAQSTDTQYF. Here the CDR3 DNA reads TGTGCCAGCAAACTGGGACTAGCGCAGAGCACAGATACGCAGTATTTT.

The CDR3 region is CASSGQGLETQYF. The CDR3 region has the DNA TGTGCCAGCAGTGGACAGGGCTTAGAGACCCAGTACTTC. The J gene is TRBJ2-5, the V gene TRBV2; 7 bases fit TRBD1. V lost 4 bases, J lost 4 bases, and 3 bases stayed unmatched. CDR1 SNHLY and CDR2 FYNNEI come from the germline V gene. The CDR3 is 13 amino acids.

Here the CDR3 DNA reads TGTGCCAGCAGTAGACAAGGGGGCTCGGACTATGGCTACACCTTC. This sequence encodes CASSRQGGSDYGYTF. This sequence joins TRBV6-5 and TRBJ1-2, with 7 nucleotides matching TRBD1. Per germline, CDR1 MNHEY and CDR2 SVGAGI. Germline trimming cut 5 bases from V and 3 bases from J; bases unmatched to any gene: 9. There are 15 residues in the CDR3.